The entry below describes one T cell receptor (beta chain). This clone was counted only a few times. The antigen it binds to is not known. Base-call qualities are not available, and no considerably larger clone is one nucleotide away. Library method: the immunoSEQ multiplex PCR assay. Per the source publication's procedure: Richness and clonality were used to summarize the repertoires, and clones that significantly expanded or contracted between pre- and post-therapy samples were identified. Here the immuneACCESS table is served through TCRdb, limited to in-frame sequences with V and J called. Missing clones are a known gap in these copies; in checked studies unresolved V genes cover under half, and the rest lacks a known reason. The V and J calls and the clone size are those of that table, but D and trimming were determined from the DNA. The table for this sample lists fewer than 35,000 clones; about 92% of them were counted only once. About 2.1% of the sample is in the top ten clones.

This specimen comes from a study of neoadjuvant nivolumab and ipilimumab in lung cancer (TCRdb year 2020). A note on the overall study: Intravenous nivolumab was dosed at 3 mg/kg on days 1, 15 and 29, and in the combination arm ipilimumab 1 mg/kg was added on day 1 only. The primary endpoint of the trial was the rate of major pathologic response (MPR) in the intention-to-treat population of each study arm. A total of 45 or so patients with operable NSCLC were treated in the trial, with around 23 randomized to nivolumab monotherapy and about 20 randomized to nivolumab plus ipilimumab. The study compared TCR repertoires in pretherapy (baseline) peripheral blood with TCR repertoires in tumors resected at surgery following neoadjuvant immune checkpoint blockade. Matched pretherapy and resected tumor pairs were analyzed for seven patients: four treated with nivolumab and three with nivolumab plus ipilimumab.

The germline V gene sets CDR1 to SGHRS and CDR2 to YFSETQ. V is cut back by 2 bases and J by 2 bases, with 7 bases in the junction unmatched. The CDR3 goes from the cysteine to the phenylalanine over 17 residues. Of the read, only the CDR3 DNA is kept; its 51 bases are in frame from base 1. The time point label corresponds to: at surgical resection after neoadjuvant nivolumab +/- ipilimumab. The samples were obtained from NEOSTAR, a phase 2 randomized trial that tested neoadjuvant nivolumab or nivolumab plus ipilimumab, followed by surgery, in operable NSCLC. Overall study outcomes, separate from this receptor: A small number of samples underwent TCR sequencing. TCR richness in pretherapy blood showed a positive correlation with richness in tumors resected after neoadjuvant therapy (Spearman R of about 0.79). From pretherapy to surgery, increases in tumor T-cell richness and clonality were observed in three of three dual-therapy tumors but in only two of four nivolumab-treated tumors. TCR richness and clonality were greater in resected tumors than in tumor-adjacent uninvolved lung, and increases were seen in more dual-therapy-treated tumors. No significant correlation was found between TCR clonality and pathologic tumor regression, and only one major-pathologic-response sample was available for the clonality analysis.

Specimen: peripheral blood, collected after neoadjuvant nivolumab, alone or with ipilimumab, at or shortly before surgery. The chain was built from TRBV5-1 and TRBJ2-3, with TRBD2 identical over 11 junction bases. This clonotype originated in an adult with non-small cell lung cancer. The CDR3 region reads CASSLPLAGVNTDTQYF. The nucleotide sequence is TGCGCCAGCAGCTTACCACTAGCGGGAGTGAACACAGATACGCAGTATTTT.